These 24 T cell receptor beta chains were all obtained from the same sample, sequenced in a study of T cells in women clearing cervical HPV infection. Produced via immunoSEQ multiplex PCR; TCRdb's table is partial and in-frame only. The sample has roughly 48,000 clones, and its top ten clones hold under 2%. Specimen: blood buffy coat. Every receptor here comes from a woman aged 18 to 75 with a cervical HPV16 infection that either progressed to CIN3+ or cleared (not recorded which).

A word on this clone: The read finishes 3 residues shy of the CDR3 end, and the germline J gene is used to complete it. V usage is TRBV6-1 and J usage is TRBJ1-4; tentatively, D is TRBD1 (6 bases). CDR3 size: 13 residues. The germline gives CDR1 MNHNS, CDR2 SASEGT. V gave up 6 bases and J gave up 8 bases, with 13 bases separating them. The covered CDR3 bases are TGTGCCAGCAGAGAACAGGGAAGCGAAAAA. It yields the protein CASREQGSEK. The CDR3, in full, reads CASREQGSEKLFF.

A word on this clone: The sequence runs out 3 residues before the end of the CDR3; the remainder is reconstructed from the germline J gene. The genes are TRBV7-2 and TRBJ1-2, with D unclear. V lost 5 bases to trimming and J lost 2 bases, with 12 bases between them. The germline V gene encodes CDR1 SGHTA and CDR2 FQGNSA. The CDR3 runs to 14 residues. This CDR3 is CASSPQTGNYGYTF. The DNA read from the CDR3 is TGTGCCAGCAGCCCCCAGACGGGGAACTATGGC.

A remark on this clone: The junction does not match germline at one end; this may be a read error. Sequencing ends 3 residues short of the CDR3 end; the germline J gene provides the rest. The chain joins TRBV7-9 to TRBJ1-3; D call uncertain. CDR1 and CDR2 from the germline V gene are SEHNR and FQNEAQ (reference sequence). This CDR3 comprises 13 residues. The CDR3 here is CASSLLSRNTIYF. CDR3 DNA, as far as it was read: TGTGCCAGCAGCTTACTCTCTCGAAACACC. The full variable domain, completed using reference TRBV7-9 and TRBJ1-3, is DTGVSQNPRHKITKRGQNVTFRCDPISEHNRLYWYRQTLGQGPEFLTYFQNEAQLEKSRLLSDRFSAERPKGSFSTLEIQRTEQGDSAMYLCASSLLSRNTIYFGEGSWLTVV.

Notes on this clone: The read comes to an end 3 residues before the CDR3 does, leaving the germline J gene to fill in the end. The V call is TRBV5-1, the J call TRBJ2-3, with 9 bases lining up with TRBD1. Trimming cost V 6 bases and J 0 bases; bases outside gene matches: 8. CDR1 is SGHRS and CDR2 is YFSETQ in the germline V gene. The CDR3 extends over 16 amino acids. The CDR3 region is CASTSGTGRSTDTQYF. CDR3 DNA (partial): TGCGCCAGCACGTCCGGGACAGGGAGGAGCACAGATACG.

Of note for this clone: The sequenced fragment ends 3 residues before the CDR3 boundary, so the rest is inferred from the germline J gene. V gene TRBV7-9 combines with J gene TRBJ1-4; 7 bases are a match to TRBD1. This CDR3 region has 14 residues. After removal of 4 bases from V and 4 bases from J, the junction contained 3 bases not matched to a gene. Germline assignment: CDR1 SEHNR and CDR2 FQNEAQ (reference sequence). This CDR3 reads CASSSRGHNEKLFF. Incomplete CDR3 DNA: TGTGCCAGCAGCTCAAGGGGGCATAATGAAAAA.

With respect to this clone: An end of the junction does not agree with germline; a read error may underlie this. The DNA ends 3 residues before the CDR3 does, and the rest of the CDR3 is filled in from the germline J gene. The chain links TRBV6-2 or TRBV6-3 to TRBJ2-7; a possible D gene is TRBD1 (6 bases). This CDR3 has 15 residues. Per germline, CDR1 MNHEY and CDR2 SVGEGT. CDR3 DNA, as far as it was read: TGTGCCGGCAGGCCTCAGGGGTTTTCCTCCTACGAG. Translated, it gives CAGRPQGFSSYE. In full, the CDR3 reads CAGRPQGFSSYEQYF.

Of note for this clone: Read data end 3 residues before the CDR3 end; the end is taken from the germline J gene. The V and J genes are TRBV20-1 and TRBJ2-7, with TRBD1 matching over 7 bases. Germline-derived CDR1 and CDR2 are DFQATT and SNEGSKA (reference sequence). The CDR3 loop spans 12 amino acids. V was clipped by 6 bases and J by 6 bases; unmatched bases: 8. CDR3 protein: CSAKGAVAEQYF. Incomplete CDR3 DNA: TGCAGTGCAAAGGGGGCGGTAGCCGAG.

Of note for this clone: The read stops 3 residues short of the end of the CDR3; the missing end is completed from the germline J gene. V and J are TRBV14 and TRBJ2-7; D might be TRBD2 (6 bases). CDR1 is SGHDN, CDR2 FVKESK, per germline. Trimming shortened V by 2 bases and J by 5 bases, and 16 bases separated the two germline ends. There are 15 residues in the CDR3. The sequenced CDR3 bases are TGTGCCAGCAGCCAAACATCGGGACTCCCAGACGAG. Its translation is CASSQTSGLPDE. The full-length CDR3 reads as CASSQTSGLPDEQYF.

As regards this clone: The read terminates 3 residues ahead of where the CDR3 ends, so the germline J gene completes it. V gene TRBV14 combines with J gene TRBJ2-7; possible D gene TRBD1, 6 bases. This CDR3 spans 16 amino acids. V lost 0 bases to trimming and J lost 3 bases, with 15 bases between them. Germline V gives CDR1 SGHDN, CDR2 FVKESK. CDR3 DNA, as far as it was read: TGTGCCAGCAGCCAAGATTCCCCGGGACAACTCTACGAG. It specifies CASSQDSPGQLYE. The whole CDR3 protein is CASSQDSPGQLYEQYF.

The CDR3 reads CASSALSGATNEKLFF. The DNA read from the CDR3 is TGTGCCAGCTCGGCTCTAAGCGGAGCAACTAATGAAAAA. The rearrangement links TRBV18 to TRBJ1-4; D gene ambiguous. The DNA ends 3 residues before the CDR3 does, and the rest of the CDR3 is filled in from the germline J gene. Looked up from germline, CDR1 is KGHSH and CDR2 is LQKENI. V was pared by 6 bases and J by 0 bases, with 14 bases between. The CDR3 length is 16 residues.

The CDR3 here is CASSPRQVWELFF. Partial CDR3 DNA: TGTGCCAGCAGCCCCCGACAGGTTTGGGAG. The chain is built from TRBV7-9 and TRBJ2-2, with a weak D call TRBD1 (6 bases). Coverage ceases 3 residues before the CDR3 finishes, and the germline J gene fills in the end. Germline V lookup: CDR1 SEHNR, CDR2 FQNEAQ (reference sequence). CDR3 length equals 13 residues. The V and J ends lost 5 bases and 9 bases respectively, with 13 bases between them.

With respect to this clone: The CDR3 end lies 3 residues beyond the end of the read and is filled in from the germline J gene. The chain is built from TRBV19 and TRBJ1-2; D is possibly TRBD1 (6 bases). Germline V lookup: CDR1 LNHDA, CDR2 SQIVND (reference sequence). The CDR3 has 14 residues. The CDR3 loop reads CASSIEGTSRGYTF. The sequenced CDR3 bases are TGTGCCAGTAGTATTGAAGGGACATCAAGGGGC. The full variable domain, completed using reference TRBV19 and TRBJ1-2, is DGGITQSPKYLFRKEGQNVTLSCEQNLNHDAMYWYRQDPGQGLRLIYYSQIVNDFQKGDIAEGYSVSREKKESFPLTVTSAQKNPTAFYLCASSIEGTSRGYTFGSGTRLTVV.

About this clone: The read falls 3 residues short of the CDR3 end, and the missing part is taken from the germline J gene. The rearrangement uses TRBV20-1 and TRBJ2-5; no reliable D call. The germline V gene encodes CDR1 DFQATT and CDR2 SNEGSKA (reference sequence). V gave up 7 bases and J gave up 4 bases, with 19 bases separating them. The CDR3 runs to 14 residues. The DNA read from the CDR3 is TGCAGTGTTCTCGACGGTTCAGGAACAGAGACC. Translating it yields CSVLDGSGTET. The CDR3 in its entirety is CSVLDGSGTETQYF.

Comments on this clone: The read falls 3 residues short of the CDR3 end, and the missing part is taken from the germline J gene. The chain employs TRBV28 and TRBJ2-7; D ambiguous. CDR1 and CDR2 (germline): MDHEN, SYDVKM. This CDR3 contains 14 residues. Trimming took off 5 bases at V and 2 bases at J, with 13 bases between the two ends. The CDR3 DNA, read in part, is TGTGCCAGCAGTCCCCTGAGTTCTACCTACGAG. Encoded protein: CASSPLSSTYE. The whole CDR3 is CASSPLSSTYEQYF.

About this clone itself: The CDR3 end falls 3 residues outside the read, so it is completed with the germline J gene. The gene calls are TRBV10-3 and TRBJ1-4; TRBD1 might be the D (5 bases). This CDR3 spans 14 amino acids. The V gene's germline CDR1 is ENHRY and CDR2 SYGVKD. V shed 4 bases and J shed 0 bases, with 6 bases lying between them. The covered CDR3 bases are TGTGCCATCAGTGGGGGCGCAACTAATGAAAAA. Its translation: CAISGGATNEK. The whole CDR3 is CAISGGATNEKLFF.

As regards this clone: The read stops 3 residues short of the end of the CDR3; the missing end is completed from the germline J gene. The chain recombines TRBV20-1 with TRBJ2-2, with D unresolved. Trimming pared 1 base from V and 4 bases from J, leaving 4 bases between. Germline-derived CDR1 and CDR2 are DFQATT and SNEGSKA (reference sequence). The CDR3 consists of 12 residues. The CDR3 spells CSARVSTGELFF. Incomplete CDR3 DNA: TGCAGTGCTAGAGTTAGCACCGGGGAG.

Points on this clone: Read sequence stops 3 residues before the CDR3 end, and the germline J gene provides the missing end. The chain carries TRBV7-3 and TRBJ2-5; 8 bases match TRBD2. CDR1 and CDR2 (germline): SGHTA, FQGTGA. This CDR3 region has 17 residues. After removal of 0 bases from V and 2 bases from J, the junction contained 8 bases not matched to a gene. The part of the CDR3 DNA that was read is TGTGCCAGCAGCTTAACGCCGGGACTAGTGTCTCAAGAGACC. Protein sequence: CASSLTPGLVSQET. The CDR3 in full is CASSLTPGLVSQETQYF.

As concerns this clone: With the read ending 3 residues before the CDR3 end, the germline J gene is used to fill in that end. V and J are TRBV19 and TRBJ2-1; tentative D call: TRBD2 (6 bases). The CDR3 has 13 residues. The germline gives CDR1 LNHDA, CDR2 SQIVND (reference sequence). Between the trimmed V and J ends, which lost 11 bases and 4 bases, there was a span of 15 bases. The part of the CDR3 DNA that was read is TGTGCCTCCCGGGACTCCCTGTACAATGAG. This codes for CASRDSLYNE. The complete CDR3 reads CASRDSLYNEQFF.

Concerning this clone itself: The read comes to an end 3 residues before the CDR3 does, leaving the germline J gene to fill in the end. The chain uses TRBV5-4 and TRBJ2-1, with 9 bases fitting TRBD1. CDR3 length equals 16 residues. After removal of 4 bases from V and 6 bases from J, the junction contained 11 bases not matched to a gene. Germline CDR1 is SGHNT and CDR2 is YYREEE (reference sequence). The CDR3 spells CASSIPRTGVVNEQFF. The sequenced CDR3 bases are TGTGCCAGCAGCATACCTCGGACAGGGGTCGTCAATGAG. Filled out from reference TRBV5-4 and TRBJ2-1, the complete variable domain reads ETGVTQSPTHLIKTRGQQVTLRCSSQSGHNTVSWYQQALGQGPQFIFQYYREEENGRGNFPPRFSGLQFPNYSSELNVNALELDDSALYLCASSIPRTGVVNEQFFGPGTRLTVL.

Details on this clone: The read finishes 3 residues shy of the CDR3 end, and the germline J gene is used to complete it. The chain carries TRBV28 and TRBJ1-2; D unresolved. The CDR3 is made up of 10 amino acids. CDR1 is MDHEN and CDR2 is SYDVKM in the germline V gene. CDR3 in amino acids: CASPGETYTF. CDR3 DNA (partial): TGTGCCAGCCCCGGGGAGACC.

About this clone itself: Coverage ceases 3 residues before the CDR3 finishes, and the germline J gene fills in the end. The chain joins TRBV13 to TRBJ2-2; D is uncertain. The V and J ends lost 5 bases and 1 base respectively, with 11 bases between them. The CDR3 loop spans 15 amino acids. The germline gives CDR1 PRHDT, CDR2 FYEKMQ (reference sequence). The part of the CDR3 DNA that was read is TGTGCCAGCAGCCATACACACATGAACACCGGGGAG. It specifies CASSHTHMNTGE. The full CDR3 is CASSHTHMNTGELFF.

Points on this clone: The read ends 3 residues before the CDR3 terminus; that terminus is restored from the germline J gene. The chain employs TRBV27 and TRBJ2-3; no clear D gene. V lost 3 bases, J lost 1 base, and 8 bases lay in between. The CDR3 sequence is 14 residues long. Germline values: CDR1 MNHEY, CDR2 SMNVEV (reference sequence). CDR3 amino acids: CASSFFSRTDTQYF. Incomplete CDR3 DNA: TGTGCCAGCAGTTTTTTTTCTCGCACAGATACG.

About this clone itself: Read coverage stops 3 residues before the CDR3 terminus; the germline J gene supplies the remainder. This chain connects TRBV5-3 to TRBJ2-5; 10 nucleotides match TRBD2. TRBV5-3 is an ORF, with its function uncertain. The CDR3 totals 17 residues. V shed 4 bases and J 0 bases; nucleotides not matched to a gene: 9. The CDR3 region is CARSAPLAGAYQETQYF. The sequenced part of the CDR3 DNA is TGTGCCAGAAGCGCCCCTCTAGCGGGGGCCTACCAAGAGACC.

About this clone itself: Read sequence stops 3 residues before the CDR3 end, and the germline J gene provides the missing end. The chain combines TRBV20-1 with TRBJ2-5, with 9 bases that match TRBD2. The V gene's germline CDR1 is DFQATT and CDR2 SNEGSKA (reference sequence). V shed 2 bases and J 4 bases; nucleotides not matched to a gene: 5. This CDR3 spans 14 amino acids. The chain's CDR3 is CSARWRGGAETQYF. The sequenced part of the CDR3 DNA is TGCAGTGCTAGATGGCGGGGGGGAGCAGAGACC.